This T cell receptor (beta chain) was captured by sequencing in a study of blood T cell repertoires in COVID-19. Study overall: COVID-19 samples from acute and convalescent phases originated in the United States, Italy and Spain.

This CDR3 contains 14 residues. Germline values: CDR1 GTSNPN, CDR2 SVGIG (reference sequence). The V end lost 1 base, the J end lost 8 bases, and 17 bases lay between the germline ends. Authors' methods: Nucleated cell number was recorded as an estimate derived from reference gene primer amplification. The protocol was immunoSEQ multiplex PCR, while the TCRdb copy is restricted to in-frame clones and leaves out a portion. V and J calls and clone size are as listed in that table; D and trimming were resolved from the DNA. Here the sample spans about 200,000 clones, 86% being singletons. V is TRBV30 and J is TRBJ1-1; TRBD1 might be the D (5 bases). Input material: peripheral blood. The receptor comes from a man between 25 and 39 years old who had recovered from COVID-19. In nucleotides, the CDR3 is TGTGCCTGGAGTGGAAGCCTCGGGGGGTTCGAAGCTTTCTTT. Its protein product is CAWSGSLGGFEAFF.